This T cell receptor beta chain was recorded in a study of blood T cell repertoires in COVID-19. Study-wide context: COVID-19 samples collected from the United States, Italy and Spain covered acute and convalescent phases. The analysed material was cDNA or gDNA that came from T cells, B-cell-depleted T cells, or PBMCs.

Per the original methods: Reference gene primer amplification gave nucleated cell count estimates. Profiled with immunoSEQ multiplex PCR; TCRdb holds only in-frame clones, not every one. For V, J and clone size, that table is used; D and trimming come from the DNA. This table has 130,000 or so clones, around nine tenths appearing once. The CDR3 runs 14 residues. The germline V gene has CDR1 GTSNPN and CDR2 SVGIG (reference sequence). Trimming at V came to 4 bases and at J to 6 bases, leaving 12 bases not matched to a gene. The receptor's source is a man aged 45-65 years with acute or convalescent COVID-19. Material: peripheral blood. The chain has TRBV30 and TRBJ2-7, with TRBD1 identical over 7 bases. CDR3 nucleotides: TGTGCCTGGACTCTTGGGACAGTAGCAATCGAGCAGTACTTC. Amino acids: CAWTLGTVAIEQYF.